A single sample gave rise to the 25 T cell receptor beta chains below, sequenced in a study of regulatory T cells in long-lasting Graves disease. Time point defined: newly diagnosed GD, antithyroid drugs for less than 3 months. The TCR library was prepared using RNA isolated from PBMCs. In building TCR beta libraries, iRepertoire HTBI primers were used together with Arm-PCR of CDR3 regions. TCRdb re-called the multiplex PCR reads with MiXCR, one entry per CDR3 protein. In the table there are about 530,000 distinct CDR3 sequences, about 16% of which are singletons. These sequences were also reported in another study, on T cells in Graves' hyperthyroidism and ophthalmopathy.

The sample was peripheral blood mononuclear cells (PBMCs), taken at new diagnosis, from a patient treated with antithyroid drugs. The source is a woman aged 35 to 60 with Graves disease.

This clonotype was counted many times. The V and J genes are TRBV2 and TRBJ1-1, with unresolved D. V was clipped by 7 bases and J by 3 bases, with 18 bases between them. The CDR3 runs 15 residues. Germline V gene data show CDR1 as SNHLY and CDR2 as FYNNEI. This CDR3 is CASTTAAPSYTEAFF. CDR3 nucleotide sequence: TGTGCCAGCACCACCGCGGCACCTTCGTACACTGAAGCTTTCTTT.

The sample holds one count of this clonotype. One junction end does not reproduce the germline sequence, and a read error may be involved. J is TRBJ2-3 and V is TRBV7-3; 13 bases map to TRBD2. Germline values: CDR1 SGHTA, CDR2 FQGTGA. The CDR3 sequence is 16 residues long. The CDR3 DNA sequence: TGTGCCAGCAGCCTAACTAGCGGGAGGGCCACAGATACGCAGTATTTT. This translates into CASSLTSGRATDTQYF. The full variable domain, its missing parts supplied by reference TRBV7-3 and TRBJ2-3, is GAGVSQTPSNKVTEKGKYVELRCDPISGHTALYWYRQSLGQGPEFLIYFQGTGAADDSGLPNDRFFAVRPEGSVSTLKIQRTERGDSAVYLCASSLTSGRATDTQYFGPGTRLTVL.

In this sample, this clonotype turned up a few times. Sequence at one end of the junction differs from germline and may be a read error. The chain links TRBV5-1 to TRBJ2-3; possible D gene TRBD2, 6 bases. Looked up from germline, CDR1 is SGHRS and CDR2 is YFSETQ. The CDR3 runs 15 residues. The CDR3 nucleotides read TGCGCCAACAGCTTGGTTGCGGGAAGCACAGATACGCAGTATTTT. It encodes CANSLVAGSTDTQYF. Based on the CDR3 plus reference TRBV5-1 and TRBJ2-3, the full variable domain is KAGVTQTPRYLIKTRGQQVTLSCSPISGHRSVSWYQQTPGQGLQFLFEYFSETQRNKGNFPGRFSGRQFSNSRSEMNVSTLELGDSALYLCANSLVAGSTDTQYFGPGTRLTVL.

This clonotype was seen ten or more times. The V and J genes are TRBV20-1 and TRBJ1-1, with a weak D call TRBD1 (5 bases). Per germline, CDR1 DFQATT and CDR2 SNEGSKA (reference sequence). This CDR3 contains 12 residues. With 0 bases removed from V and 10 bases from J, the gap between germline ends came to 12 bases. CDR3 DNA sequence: TGCAGTGCTAGAGATCCCCAGGGTGTAGCTTTCTTT. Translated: CSARDPQGVAFF.

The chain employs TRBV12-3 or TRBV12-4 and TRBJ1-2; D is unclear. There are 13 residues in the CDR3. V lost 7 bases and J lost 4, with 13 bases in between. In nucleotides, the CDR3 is TGTGCCAGCACCACCGACGGCATCTATGGCTACACCTTC. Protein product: CASTTDGIYGYTF.

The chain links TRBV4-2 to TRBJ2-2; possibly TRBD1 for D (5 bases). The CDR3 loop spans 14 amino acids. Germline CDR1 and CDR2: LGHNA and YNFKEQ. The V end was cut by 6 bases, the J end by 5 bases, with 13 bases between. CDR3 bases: TGTGCCAGCAGTTGGTGGCCAGGGACCGGGGAGCTGTTTTTT. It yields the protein CASSWWPGTGELFF.

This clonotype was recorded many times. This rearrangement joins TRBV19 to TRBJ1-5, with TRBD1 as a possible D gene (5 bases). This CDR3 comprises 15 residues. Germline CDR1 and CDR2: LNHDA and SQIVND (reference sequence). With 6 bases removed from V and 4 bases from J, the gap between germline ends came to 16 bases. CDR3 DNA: TGTGCCAGTAGCCCTGGGACCATTAGGAATCAGCCCCAGCATTTT. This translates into CASSPGTIRNQPQHF.

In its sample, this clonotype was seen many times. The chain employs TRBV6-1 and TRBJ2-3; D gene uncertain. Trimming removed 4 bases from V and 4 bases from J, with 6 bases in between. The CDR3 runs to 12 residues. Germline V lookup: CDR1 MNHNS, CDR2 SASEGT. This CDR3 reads CASSAMADTQYF. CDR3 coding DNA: TGTGCCAGCAGTGCGATGGCAGATACGCAGTATTTT.

CDR3 protein: CASSSRTGGRGYTF. In DNA form, the CDR3 reads TGTGCCAGCAGTTCCCGGACAGGGGGCCGTGGCTACACCTTC. The rearrangement uses TRBV12-3 or TRBV12-4 and TRBJ1-2; 11 bases are a match to TRBD1. This CDR3 has 14 residues. Trimming took 4 bases from V and 7 from J; bases not matched to a gene: 5.

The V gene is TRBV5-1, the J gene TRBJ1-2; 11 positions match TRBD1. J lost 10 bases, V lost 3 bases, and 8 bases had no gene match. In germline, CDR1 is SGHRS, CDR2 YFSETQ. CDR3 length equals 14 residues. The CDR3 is CASSSGQGVEYYTF. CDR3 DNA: TGCGCCAGCAGCTCGGGACAGGGGGTCGAATACTACACCTTC.

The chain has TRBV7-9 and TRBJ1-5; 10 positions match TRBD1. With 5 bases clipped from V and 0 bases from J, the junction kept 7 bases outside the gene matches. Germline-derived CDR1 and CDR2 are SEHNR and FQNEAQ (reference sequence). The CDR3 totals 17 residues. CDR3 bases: TGTGCCAGCAGCCCTGGGACAGGGGTAAATAGCAATCAGCCCCAGCATTTT. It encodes CASSPGTGVNSNQPQHF.

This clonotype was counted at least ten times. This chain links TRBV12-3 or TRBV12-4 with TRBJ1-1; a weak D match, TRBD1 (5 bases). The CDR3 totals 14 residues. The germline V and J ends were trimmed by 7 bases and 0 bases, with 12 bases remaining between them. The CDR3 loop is CASIPGLMNTEAFF. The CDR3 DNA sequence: TGTGCCAGCATCCCGGGACTCATGAACACTGAAGCTTTCTTT.

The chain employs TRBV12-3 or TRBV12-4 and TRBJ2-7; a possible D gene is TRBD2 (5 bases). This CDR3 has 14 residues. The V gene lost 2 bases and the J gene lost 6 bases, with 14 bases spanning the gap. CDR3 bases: TGTGCCAGCAGTTTAACCAGCGGCGGCGCCGAGCAGTACTTC. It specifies CASSLTSGGAEQYF.

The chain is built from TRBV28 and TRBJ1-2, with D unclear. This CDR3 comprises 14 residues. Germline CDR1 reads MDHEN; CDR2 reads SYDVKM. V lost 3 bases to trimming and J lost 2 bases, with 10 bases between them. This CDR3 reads CASSFGQNNYGYTF. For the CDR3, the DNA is TGTGCCAGCAGTTTTGGGCAGAACAACTATGGCTACACCTTC.

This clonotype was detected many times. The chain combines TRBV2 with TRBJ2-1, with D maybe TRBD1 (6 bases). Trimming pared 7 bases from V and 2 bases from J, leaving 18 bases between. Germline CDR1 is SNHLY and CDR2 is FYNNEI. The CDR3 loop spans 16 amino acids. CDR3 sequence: CASNPPTGPAYNEQFF. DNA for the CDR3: TGTGCCAGCAATCCTCCGACAGGCCCAGCCTACAATGAGCAGTTCTTC.

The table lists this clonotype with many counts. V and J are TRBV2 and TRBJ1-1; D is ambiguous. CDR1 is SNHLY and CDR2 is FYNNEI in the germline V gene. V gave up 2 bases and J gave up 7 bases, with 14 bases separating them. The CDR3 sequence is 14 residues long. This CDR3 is CASSENIRAGEAFF. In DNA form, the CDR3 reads TGTGCCAGCAGTGAAAACATTCGGGCGGGTGAAGCTTTCTTT. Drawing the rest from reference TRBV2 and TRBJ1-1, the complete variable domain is EPEVTQTPSHQVTQMGQEVILRCVPISNHLYFYWYRQILGQKVEFLVSFYNNEISEKSEIFDDQFSVERPDGSNFTLKIRSTKLEDSAMYFCASSENIRAGEAFFGQGTRLTVV.

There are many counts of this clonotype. CDR3 in DNA: TGTGCCAGCACCGGGGGCCGTAATGAAAAACTGTTTTTT. Its protein product is CASTGGRNEKLFF. The V call is TRBV28, the J call TRBJ1-4; weak D call: TRBD1 (6 bases). The germline V gene has CDR1 MDHEN and CDR2 SYDVKM. The CDR3 contains 13 residues. Between the trimmed V and J ends, which lost 7 bases and 4 bases, there was a span of 10 bases.

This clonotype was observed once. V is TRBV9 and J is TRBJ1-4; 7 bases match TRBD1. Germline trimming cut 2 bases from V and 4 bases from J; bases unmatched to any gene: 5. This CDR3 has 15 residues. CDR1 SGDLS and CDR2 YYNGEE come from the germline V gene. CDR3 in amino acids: CASSVGGTDNEKLFF. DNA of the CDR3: TGTGCCAGCAGCGTTGGGGGGACAGATAATGAAAAACTGTTTTTT.

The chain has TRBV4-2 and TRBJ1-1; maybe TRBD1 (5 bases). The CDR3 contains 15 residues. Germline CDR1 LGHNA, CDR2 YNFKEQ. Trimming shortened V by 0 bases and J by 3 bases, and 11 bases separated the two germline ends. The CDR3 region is CASSQDDSKYTEAFF. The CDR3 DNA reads TGTGCCAGCAGCCAAGATGACAGCAAATACACTGAAGCTTTCTTT.

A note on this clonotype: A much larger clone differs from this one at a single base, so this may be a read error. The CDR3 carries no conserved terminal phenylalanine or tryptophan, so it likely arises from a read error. The CDR3: CASSPRTALLNTEAFL. The CDR3 nucleotides read TGTGCCAGCAGCCCTAGGACAGCCCTATTGAACACTGAAGCTTTCCTT. The rearrangement uses TRBV7-2 and TRBJ1-1, with D tentatively TRBD1 (6 bases). This CDR3 region has 16 residues. V gave up 5 bases and J gave up 0 bases, with 16 bases separating them. Germline V gene sequence: CDR1 SGHTA, CDR2 FQGNSA.

The CDR3 loop is CASSPTSERANEKLFF. The CDR3 DNA reads as TGTGCCAGCTCACCCACCAGCGAGAGGGCTAATGAAAAACTGTTTTTT. The genes are TRBV18 and TRBJ1-4, with D unclear. The CDR3 consists of 16 residues. Germline V gene sequence: CDR1 KGHSH, CDR2 LQKENI. V lost 3 bases and J 3 bases, leaving 14 bases between the germline ends.

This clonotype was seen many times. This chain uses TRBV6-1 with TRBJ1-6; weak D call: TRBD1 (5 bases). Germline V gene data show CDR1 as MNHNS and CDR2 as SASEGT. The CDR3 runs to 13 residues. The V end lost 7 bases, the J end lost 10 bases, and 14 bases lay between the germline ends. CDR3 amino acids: CASTLGGWSPLHF. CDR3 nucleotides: TGTGCCAGCACTTTGGGGGGATGGTCACCCCTCCACTTT.

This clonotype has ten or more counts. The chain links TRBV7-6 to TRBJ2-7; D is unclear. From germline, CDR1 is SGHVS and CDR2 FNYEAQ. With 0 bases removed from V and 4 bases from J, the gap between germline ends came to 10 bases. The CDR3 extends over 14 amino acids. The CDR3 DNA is TGTGCCAGCAGCTTAGCGTTCGACATGTACGAGCAGTACTTC. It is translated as CASSLAFDMYEQYF.

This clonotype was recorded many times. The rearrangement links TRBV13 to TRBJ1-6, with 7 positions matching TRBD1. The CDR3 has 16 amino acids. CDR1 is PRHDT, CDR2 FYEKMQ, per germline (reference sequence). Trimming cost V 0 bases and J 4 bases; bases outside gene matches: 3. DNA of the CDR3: TGTGCCAGCAGCTTAGGAGACAGGGTGTATAATTCACCCCTCCACTTT. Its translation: CASSLGDRVYNSPLHF.

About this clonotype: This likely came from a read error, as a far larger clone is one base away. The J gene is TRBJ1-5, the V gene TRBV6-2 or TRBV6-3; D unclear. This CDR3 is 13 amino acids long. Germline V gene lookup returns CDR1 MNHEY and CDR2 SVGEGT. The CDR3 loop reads CASSYSSNRPQHF. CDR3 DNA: TGTGCCAGCAGTTACTCGAGCAATCGGCCCCAGCATTTT.